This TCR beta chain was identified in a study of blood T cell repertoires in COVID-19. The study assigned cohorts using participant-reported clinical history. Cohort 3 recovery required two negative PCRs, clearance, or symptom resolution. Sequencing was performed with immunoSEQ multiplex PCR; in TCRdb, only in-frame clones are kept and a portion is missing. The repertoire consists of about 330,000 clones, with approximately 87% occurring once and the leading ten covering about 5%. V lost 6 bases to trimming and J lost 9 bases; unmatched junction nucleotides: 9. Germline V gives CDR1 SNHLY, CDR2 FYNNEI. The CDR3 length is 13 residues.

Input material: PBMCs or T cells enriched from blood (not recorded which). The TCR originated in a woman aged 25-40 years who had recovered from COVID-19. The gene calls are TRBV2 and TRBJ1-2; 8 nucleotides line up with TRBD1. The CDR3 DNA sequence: TGTGCCAGCAGCCCTGGGACAGGTCTTAGCTACACCTTC. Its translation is CASSPGTGLSYTF.